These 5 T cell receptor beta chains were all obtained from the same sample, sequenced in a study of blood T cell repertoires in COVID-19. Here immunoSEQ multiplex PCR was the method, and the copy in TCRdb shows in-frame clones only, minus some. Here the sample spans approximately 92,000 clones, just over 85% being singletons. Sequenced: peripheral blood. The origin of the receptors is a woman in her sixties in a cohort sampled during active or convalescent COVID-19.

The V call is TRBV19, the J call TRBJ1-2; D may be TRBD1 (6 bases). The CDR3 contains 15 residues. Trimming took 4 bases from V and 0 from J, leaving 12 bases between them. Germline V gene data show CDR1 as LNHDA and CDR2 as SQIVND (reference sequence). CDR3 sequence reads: CASSTDRWANYGYTF. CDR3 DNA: TGTGCCAGTAGTACTGACAGGTGGGCTAACTATGGCTACACCTTC.

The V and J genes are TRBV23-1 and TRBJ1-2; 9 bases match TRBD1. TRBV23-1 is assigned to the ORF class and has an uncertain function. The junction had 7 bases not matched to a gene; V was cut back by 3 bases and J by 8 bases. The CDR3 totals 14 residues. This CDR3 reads CASSHPTGGGGYTF. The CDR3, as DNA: TGCGCCAGCAGTCACCCAACAGGGGGCGGAGGCTACACCTTC.

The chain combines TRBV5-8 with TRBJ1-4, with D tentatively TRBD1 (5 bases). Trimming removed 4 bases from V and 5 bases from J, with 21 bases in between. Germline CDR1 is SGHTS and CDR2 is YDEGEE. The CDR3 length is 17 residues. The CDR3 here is CASSASRAGTRNEKLFF. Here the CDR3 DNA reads TGTGCCAGCAGCGCTTCCCGAGCCGGGACTCGGAATGAAAAACTGTTTTTT.

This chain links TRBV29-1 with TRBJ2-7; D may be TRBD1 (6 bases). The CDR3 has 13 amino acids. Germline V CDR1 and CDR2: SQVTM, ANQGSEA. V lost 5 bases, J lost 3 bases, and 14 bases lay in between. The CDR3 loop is CSVSWGLIYEQYF. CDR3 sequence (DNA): TGCAGCGTTTCATGGGGGCTCATCTACGAGCAGTACTTC.

CDR3: CASMRNTGELFF. CDR3 nucleotides: TGTGCCAGCATGAGGAACACCGGGGAGCTGTTTTTT. This chain uses TRBV3-1 (or the pseudogene TRBV3-2) with TRBJ2-2; no clear D gene. The V end was cut by 7 bases, the J end by 1 base, with 4 bases between. The CDR3 loop spans 12 amino acids. CDR1 and CDR2 (germline): LGHDT, YNNKEL (reference sequence).